The 9 T cell receptor beta chains presented below share a single source sample, sequenced in a study of post-analysis software for immune sequencing data. Findings and limits, study-wide: Comparison of patients with controls showed 5 or 6 TRBV segments more frequent in patients, TRBV5-6, TRBV5-1 and TRBV20-1 among them.

The authors incorporated unique molecular identifiers into the TCR beta cDNA libraries. TCRdb used MiXCR to reprocess the PCR reads, holding one entry per CDR3 protein. The sample includes about 540,000 distinct CDR3 sequences, around a third of them seen just once. Their target antigens are unknown. The sample comprised blood. The receptor set was obtained from a girl aged 2 to 17 with multiple sclerosis.

This clonotype was counted a few times. J is TRBJ2-2 and V is TRBV7-8; D uncertain. V gave up 1 base and J gave up 4 bases, with 10 bases separating them. Germline assignment: CDR1 SGHVS and CDR2 FQNEAQ. The CDR3 length is 15 residues. Written as DNA, the CDR3 is TGTGCCAGCAGCTTAGGTCTGGGCACCACCGGGGAGCTGTTTTTT. Residues: CASSLGLGTTGELFF.

The rearrangement uses TRBV2 and TRBJ2-5; the D is unclear. The CDR3 is 12 amino acids. Per germline, CDR1 SNHLY and CDR2 FYNNEI. V lost 2 bases and J 3 bases, leaving 4 bases between the germline ends. The CDR3 loop reads CASSEWEETQYF. CDR3 nucleotides: TGTGCCAGCAGTGAATGGGAAGAGACCCAGTACTTC.

This clonotype came up a few times. The J gene is TRBJ2-4, the V gene TRBV4-2; the match to TRBD2 covers 7 bases. Looked up from germline, CDR1 is LGHNA and CDR2 is YNFKEQ. The CDR3 runs 15 residues. Trimming took 0 bases from V and 4 from J; bases not matched to a gene: 3. The CDR3 DNA reads TGTGCCAGCAGCCAAGAGGCGCGGGGGAAAAACATTCAGTACTTC. This translates into CASSQEARGKNIQYF.

This rearrangement joins TRBV2 to TRBJ2-3; 11 nucleotides match TRBD2. This CDR3 comprises 21 residues. The trim removed 4 bases at V and 0 bases at J, leaving 18 bases unmatched. Germline V gene lookup returns CDR1 SNHLY and CDR2 FYNNEI. The CDR3 sequence: CASSAKTGTSGFSSSTDTQYF. The DNA of the CDR3 is TGTGCCAGCAGTGCTAAAACCGGGACTAGCGGATTCTCCAGTAGCACAGATACGCAGTATTTT.

This clonotype has just a few counts. V gene TRBV5-6 combines with J gene TRBJ1-6; D is ambiguous. Germline values: CDR1 SGHDT, CDR2 YYEEEE. V was clipped by 4 bases and J by 11 bases, with 16 bases between them. The CDR3 spans 14 residues. This CDR3 is CASSPLGEGPPLHF. The CDR3 nucleotides are TGTGCCAGCAGCCCCCTTGGGGAGGGCCCACCCCTCCACTTT.

This clonotype has ten or more counts. At one end the junction does not follow the germline gene, possibly because of a read error. The V call is TRBV20-1, the J call TRBJ2-5; 10 bases align to TRBD2. Per the germline V gene, CDR1 is DFQATT and CDR2 is SNEGSKA (reference sequence). This CDR3 is 15 amino acids long. CDR3 in DNA: TGCAGTGCTATGCGTCTAGCGGGGGCCCAAGGGACCCAGTACTTC. This translates into CSAMRLAGAQGTQYF.

This chain connects TRBV29-1 to TRBJ1-4, with D tentatively TRBD1 (6 bases). Trimming left V 7 bases short and J 8 bases short, with 8 bases between. The CDR3 has 10 amino acids. CDR1 and CDR2 from the germline V gene are SQVTM and ANQGSEA. DNA for the CDR3: TGCAGCGCGACAGGCGAAAAACTGTTTTTT. This gives the protein CSATGEKLFF.

In regard to this clonotype: A read error may account for a junction end that differs from germline. The chain combines TRBV7-3 with TRBJ2-1, with D perhaps matching TRBD1 (6 bases). CDR1 and CDR2 (germline): SGHTA, FQGTGA. The CDR3 spans 14 residues. CDR3 in DNA: TGTGCCAGCAGCGTAACTACAGGGTTGGGTGAGCAGTTCTTC. Protein: CASSVTTGLGEQFF.

This clonotype was observed a few times. V usage is TRBV12-3 or TRBV12-4 and J usage is TRBJ1-2; TRBD1 is a possible D gene (6 bases). V was trimmed by 6 bases and J by 3 bases, leaving 23 bases between them. CDR3 length equals 17 residues. CDR3 residues: CASSLLHRVPLDYGYTF. CDR3 nucleotides: TGTGCCAGCAGCCTGCTACACAGGGTCCCCCTGGACTATGGCTACACCTTC.